A single sample is the source of the 5 T cell receptor beta chains below, sequenced in a study of blood T cell repertoires in COVID-19. The assay was immunoSEQ multiplex PCR, and TCRdb's table has in-frame clones only and misses some. This sample has around 330,000 clones, with 88% found just once. Specimen: peripheral blood. The receptors come from a woman aged 30 to 39 with COVID-19, enrolled during active disease.

The chain uses TRBV2 and TRBJ1-2; tentative D call: TRBD1 (6 bases). Germline values: CDR1 SNHLY, CDR2 FYNNEI. The CDR3 is made up of 16 amino acids. V lost 6 bases and J lost 3, with 20 bases in between. CDR3 sequence: CASRGVRGHNDYGYTF. In nucleotides, the CDR3 is TGTGCCAGCAGGGGCGTCAGGGGTCATAATGACTATGGCTACACCTTC.

This clone was observed a single time. The chain links TRBV27 to TRBJ1-1; 8 positions agree with TRBD1. The trim removed 3 bases at V and 1 base at J, leaving 1 base unmatched. Per germline, CDR1 MNHEY and CDR2 SMNVEV (reference sequence). The CDR3 has 14 amino acids. The DNA for the CDR3 is TGTGCCAGCAGTTTGACAGGGGCGAACACTGAAGCTTTCTTT. It encodes CASSLTGANTEAFF.

This chain uses TRBV7-8 with TRBJ1-5; D not resolved. Germline V gives CDR1 SGHVS, CDR2 FQNEAQ. This CDR3 is 13 amino acids long. V was shortened by 5 bases and J by 6 bases, with 11 bases between the two germline ends. The CDR3 sequence: CASSPNRVQPQHF. CDR3 nucleotide sequence: TGTGCCAGCAGCCCTAACCGGGTTCAGCCCCAGCATTTT.

This sequence joins TRBV2 and TRBJ2-5; 9 bases line up with TRBD1. V lost 3 bases, J lost 2 bases, and 1 base stayed unmatched. The CDR3 covers 14 residues. Germline CDR1 and CDR2: SNHLY and FYNNEI. In DNA form, the CDR3 reads TGTGCCAGCAGTGAGGACAGGGGACAAGAGACCCAGTACTTC. Translated, it gives CASSEDRGQETQYF.

The chain carries TRBV6-6 and TRBJ1-3; tentatively, D is TRBD1 (5 bases). The germline V and J ends were trimmed by 0 bases and 1 base, with 7 bases remaining between them. The CDR3 length is 15 residues. Germline values: CDR1 MNHNY, CDR2 SVGAGI (reference sequence). Here the CDR3 reads CASSYSRQSGNTIYF. In nucleotides, the CDR3 is TGTGCCAGCAGTTACTCGAGACAGTCTGGAAACACCATATATTTT.